This T cell receptor beta chain was sequenced for a study of blood T cell repertoires in COVID-19. Study at large: Some COVID-19 samples were acute and others convalescent; all came from the United States, Italy and Spain. T cells, B-cell-depleted T cells, or PBMCs supplied cDNA or gDNA.

The CDR3 covers 14 residues. Trimming took 4 bases from V and 8 from J; bases not matched to a gene: 5. Germline V gene data show CDR1 as SGHKS and CDR2 as YYEKEE (reference sequence). As processed by the authors: Reference gene primer amplification yielded estimated nucleated cell counts. This table comes from immunoSEQ multiplex PCR, and its TCRdb copy is limited to in-frame clones, with some not included. V, J and clone size were drawn from that table, and D and trimming were deduced from the DNA. This repertoire shows some 250,000 clones, roughly 77% found once; its top ten account for more than 2.5%.

The sequence came from a woman older than 75 with acute or convalescent COVID-19. The chain carries TRBV5-5 and TRBJ1-6; 8 nucleotides align to TRBD1. Material: peripheral blood. DNA for the CDR3: TGTGCCAGCAGCCAAGGACAGGGCGATTCACCCCTCCACTTT. Protein product: CASSQGQGDSPLHF.